The next 22 T cell receptor beta chains were all read from a single sample in a study of CD8+ T cells in alopecia areata. Specified treatment: oral pan-JAK inhibitor, 5-10 mg twice daily. cDNA prepared by RNA extraction and subsequent reverse transcription served as the template for sequencing. Generated by immunoSEQ multiplex PCR, the TCRdb table keeps only in-frame clones and is missing some. The table records 150,000 to 200,000 clones, roughly 63% of them present only once. The source was CD4+ T cells sorted from blood, collected around week 55, from a patient treated with tofacitinib. These receptors were taken from a human donor with alopecia areata.

In DNA, the CDR3 is TGCGCCAGCAGCCCGACAGGATCCTACGAGCAGTACTTC. Its translation: CASSPTGSYEQYF. The chain joins TRBV23-1 to TRBJ2-7; D possibly corresponds to TRBD1 (6 bases). TRBV23-1 is reported as an ORF; its role is uncertain. V was cut by 6 bases and J by 1 base, with 10 bases left in between. This CDR3 comprises 13 residues.

CDR3 region: CASSLTGVGADTQYF. As DNA, the CDR3 is TGCGCCAGCAGCTTGACAGGGGTCGGCGCAGATACGCAGTATTTT. The chain has TRBV5-1 and TRBJ2-3, with 7 bases that match TRBD1. The germline V gene has CDR1 SGHRS and CDR2 YFSETQ. CDR3 size: 15 residues. J gave up 4 bases and V 1 base, and 6 bases lay outside the gene matches.

This clone has only a few counts. The chain is built from TRBV9 and TRBJ1-5; perhaps TRBD1 as D (6 bases). The CDR3 length is 15 residues. The germline V and J ends were trimmed by 0 bases and 1 base, with 8 bases remaining between them. Looked up from germline, CDR1 is SGDLS and CDR2 is YYNGEE. DNA for the CDR3: TGTGCCAGCAGCGTAGGGCAGGGGAGCAATCAGCCCCAGCATTTT. Its protein product is CASSVGQGSNQPQHF.

The rearrangement uses TRBV23-1 and TRBJ2-3, with 10 bases matching TRBD1. TRBV23-1 is filed as an ORF, its function uncertain. V gave up 3 bases and J gave up 0 bases; unmatched junction bases: 12. CDR3 length equals 19 residues. In DNA form, the CDR3 reads TGCGCCAGCAGTCACCTTCGTCAGGGGACAGGGGCTAGCACAGATACGCAGTATTTT. The encoded protein is CASSHLRQGTGASTDTQYF.

The chain has TRBV20-1 and TRBJ2-5, with D unresolved. The V and J ends lost 6 bases and 5 bases respectively, with 7 bases between them. The CDR3 is 10 residues long. CDR1 is DFQATT, CDR2 SNEGSKA, per germline (reference sequence). The CDR3 DNA is TGCAGTGCGAACGGGGAGACCCAGTACTTC. Protein product: CSANGETQYF.

This clone turned up a few times. The chain carries TRBV7-3 and TRBJ2-7; D remains unclear. Germline CDR1 SGHTA, CDR2 FQGTGA. V lost 2 bases to trimming and J lost 5 bases, with 13 bases between them. The length of the CDR3 is 14 residues. The CDR3 nucleotides read TGTGCCAGCAGCTTAGAGGCCAGTAGCCACGAGCAGTACTTC. Amino acids: CASSLEASSHEQYF.

This clone has more than one count but fewer than ten. The chain employs TRBV6-5 and TRBJ2-2; D is unresolved. The CDR3 covers 12 residues. V was clipped by 7 bases and J by 7 bases, with 10 bases between them. In germline, CDR1 is MNHEY, CDR2 SVGAGI. The DNA of the CDR3 is TGTGCCAGCAAAGAGAGCATCGGGGAGCTGTTTTTT. Its protein product is CASKESIGELFF.

This chain links TRBV5-1 with TRBJ1-2, with D hard to call. This CDR3 has 18 amino acids. V was cut by 0 bases and J by 0 bases, with 18 bases left in between. Germline assignment: CDR1 SGHRS and CDR2 YFSETQ. The CDR3 here is CASSLVFRQDPPNYGYTF. The CDR3 DNA follows: TGCGCCAGCAGCTTGGTCTTCCGCCAAGATCCTCCTAACTATGGCTACACCTTC.

This chain joins TRBV29-1 and TRBJ1-3, with a tentative D call TRBD1 (6 bases). The CDR3 runs to 16 residues. Germline values: CDR1 SQVTM, CDR2 ANQGSEA. Trimming shortened V by 5 bases and J by 8 bases, and 25 bases separated the two germline ends. This chain's CDR3 is CSVRTTGTKVGDTIYF. The CDR3 DNA reads as TGCAGCGTTAGAACAACCGGGACAAAGGTCGGCGACACCATATATTTT.

V is TRBV14 and J is TRBJ1-2; D remains unclear. CDR1 SGHDN and CDR2 FVKESK come from the germline V gene. The CDR3 sequence is 13 residues long. V was clipped by 3 bases and J by 6 bases, with 11 bases between them. CDR3 nucleotide sequence: TGTGCCAGCAGCCACCCCCTCGGGGATGGCTACACCTTC. It codes for CASSHPLGDGYTF.

The chain links TRBV4-2 to TRBJ2-1; a possible D gene is TRBD2 (6 bases). The CDR3 runs to 17 residues. The germline V gene encodes CDR1 LGHNA and CDR2 YNFKEQ. Between the trimmed V and J ends, which lost 0 bases and 6 bases, there was a span of 18 bases. CDR3 nucleotide sequence: TGTGCCAGCAGCCAAGATCTTGGGCGGGGTAACGGCAATGAGCAGTTCTTC. Translated: CASSQDLGRGNGNEQFF.

This clone showed up just once. The genes are TRBV2 and TRBJ2-1; 8 bases are shared with TRBD1. With V trimmed by 8 bases and J by 6 bases, 6 bases remained unmatched. Germline V gene sequence: CDR1 SNHLY, CDR2 FYNNEI. This CDR3 spans 13 amino acids. CDR3 bases: TGTGCCAGCCTAACGGGACAGGCCAATGAGCAGTTCTTC. Its translation: CASLTGQANEQFF.

V is TRBV25-1 and J is TRBJ2-3; TRBD2 is a possible D gene (6 bases). The CDR3 runs 13 residues. In germline, CDR1 is MGHDK, CDR2 SYGVNS. The ends were cut back, 5 bases at V and 5 bases at J, with 11 bases in the middle. The CDR3 sequence is CASSWDFGDTQYF. CDR3 in DNA: TGTGCCAGCAGTTGGGACTTCGGAGATACGCAGTATTTT.

The chain uses TRBV29-1 and TRBJ1-2; tentative D call: TRBD1 (5 bases). The CDR3 is 18 residues long. In germline, CDR1 is SQVTM, CDR2 ANQGSEA. V shed 5 bases and J shed 4 bases, with 29 bases lying between them. The CDR3 here is CSVRGSWTLQASSYGYTF. Here the CDR3 DNA reads TGCAGCGTTCGGGGGTCCTGGACTTTACAGGCTTCCTCCTATGGCTACACCTTC.

This clone has more than one count but fewer than ten. This sequence joins TRBV6-6 and TRBJ1-6; D ambiguous. This CDR3 is 12 amino acids long. CDR1 MNHNY and CDR2 SVGAGI come from the germline V gene (reference sequence). Trimming stripped 6 bases from V and 8 bases from J, with 8 bases between. The CDR3 here is CASRGVDSPLHF. The CDR3, as DNA: TGTGCCAGCAGAGGTGTTGATTCACCCCTCCACTTT.

The sample holds many counts of this clone. The gene calls are TRBV29-1 and TRBJ1-2; TRBD1 matches 7 bases. This CDR3 is built from 11 residues. Germline loops: CDR1 SQVTM, CDR2 ANQGSEA. V lost 7 bases and J lost 6; bases outside the gene matches: 5. The CDR3 reads CSAEQGHGYTF. The CDR3 nucleotides read TGCAGCGCCGAACAGGGGCATGGCTACACCTTC.

This clone was observed a few times. The chain employs TRBV29-1 and TRBJ2-5; D is ambiguous. Per the germline V gene, CDR1 is SQVTM and CDR2 is ANQGSEA. Trimming took off 7 bases at V and 4 bases at J, with 16 bases between the two ends. The CDR3 spans 13 residues. CDR3 protein: CSDQLASGETQYF. The CDR3, as DNA: TGCAGCGACCAACTCGCGTCAGGAGAGACCCAGTACTTC.

The chain uses TRBV4-2 and TRBJ2-1; 8 bases line up with TRBD2. This CDR3 region has 17 residues. The germline gives CDR1 LGHNA, CDR2 YNFKEQ. V dropped 1 base and J dropped 4; count of bases not matched to a gene: 9. In nucleotides, the CDR3 is TGTGCCAGCAGCCAAGGCTTGGTTTCTAGCGGGTACAATGAGCAGTTCTTC. Its protein product is CASSQGLVSSGYNEQFF.

This clone has only a few counts. Mismatch with germline at one junction end may stem from a read error. J is TRBJ2-2 and V is TRBV7-7, with D perhaps matching TRBD1 (5 bases). The germline V gene encodes CDR1 SSHAT and CDR2 FNYEAQ (reference sequence). The CDR3 extends over 14 amino acids. CDR3 bases: TGTGCTAGCAGTAGAGGACACATCACCGGGGAGCTGTTTTTT. Translating it yields CASSRGHITGELFF.

The chain links TRBV4-1 to TRBJ1-2; D may be TRBD1 (5 bases). Trimming took off 1 base at V and 5 bases at J, with 11 bases between the two ends. Looked up from germline, CDR1 is MGHRA and CDR2 is YSYEKL. This CDR3 has 14 amino acids. The CDR3 region is CASSQGGTAYGYTF. The CDR3 nucleotides read TGCGCCAGCAGCCAAGGTGGGACGGCTTATGGCTACACCTTC.

This clone was seen a few times. The J gene is TRBJ2-2, the V gene TRBV14; D is uncertain. The CDR3 runs to 13 residues. Trimming shortened V by 1 base and J by 8 bases, and 8 bases separated the two germline ends. Germline V gene lookup returns CDR1 SGHDN and CDR2 FVKESK. The CDR3 is CASSQVDVGELFF. As DNA, the CDR3 is TGTGCCAGCAGCCAAGTTGATGTAGGGGAGCTGTTTTTT.

The chain carries TRBV7-9 and TRBJ2-2; a possible D gene is TRBD1 (6 bases). The germline gives CDR1 SEHNR, CDR2 FQNEAQ (reference sequence). V lost 3 bases and J 3 bases, leaving 14 bases between the germline ends. The CDR3 loop spans 16 amino acids. The CDR3 DNA follows: TGTGCCAGCAGCTTGCGGCAGGGGAGAGACACCGGGGAGCTGTTTTTT. Encoded protein: CASSLRQGRDTGELFF.